One and the same sample provided the 5 T cell receptor beta chains below, sequenced in a study of identical twins. TCRdb ran MiXCR on the 5' RACE reads and lists one entry per CDR3 protein. The sample includes hundreds of thousands of distinct CDR3 sequences, 20% to 25% seen only once; the top ten take around 3%. The same sample was also used in a study of T cells expressing NK-cell markers.

Sequencing used CD4+ T cells sorted from blood. All receptors derive from a woman younger than 30 in good health.

The chain links TRBV7-2 to TRBJ1-2, with D uncertain. Trimming took 7 bases from V and 7 from J, leaving 16 bases between them. This CDR3 has 13 residues. The V gene's germline CDR1 is SGHTA and CDR2 FQGNSA. The CDR3 DNA reads TGTGCCAGCACCTACAGTAGATCGGGTGGCTACACCTTC. Its protein product is CASTYSRSGGYTF.

The chain couples TRBV7-9 to TRBJ1-4, with D possibly being TRBD1 (5 bases). CDR1 is SEHNR and CDR2 is FQNEAQ in the germline V gene (reference sequence). V lost 5 bases, J lost 1 base, and 14 bases lay in between. This CDR3 comprises 16 residues. CDR3 sequence (DNA): TGTGCCAGCAGCAGGGGTCAGACTGAAACTAATGAAAAACTGTTTTTT. Translation: CASSRGQTETNEKLFF.

This clonotype was detected many times. The rearrangement joins TRBV12-3 or TRBV12-4 to TRBJ1-2; TRBD1 aligns across 11 bases. Germline trimming cut 5 bases from V and 4 bases from J; bases unmatched to any gene: 3. This CDR3 comprises 14 residues. CDR3 residues: CASSPGQGAYGYTF. As DNA, the CDR3 is TGTGCCAGCAGTCCTGGACAGGGGGCCTATGGCTACACCTTC.

The rearrangement links TRBV2 to TRBJ2-1; weak D call: TRBD2 (7 bases). Deletions cut 4 bases from V and 4 bases from J, with 17 bases between. The CDR3 has 16 residues. Germline V gene data show CDR1 as SNHLY and CDR2 as FYNNEI. CDR3 bases: TGTGCCAGCAGTGGGGGGGGCCTCGCACCATACAATGAGCAGTTCTTC. This gives the protein CASSGGGLAPYNEQFF.

The CDR3: CASSLATIGELFF. The CDR3 nucleotides are TGTGCCAGCAGCTTGGCGACCATAGGGGAGCTGTTTTTT. This chain joins TRBV11-3 and TRBJ2-2; D ambiguous. Trimming took off 3 bases at V and 8 bases at J, with 10 bases between the two ends. CDR3 length: 13 residues. The germline gives CDR1 SGHNT, CDR2 YENEEA.